Listed below are T cell receptor beta chains from one sample, sequenced in a study of T cell clusters in autoimmune cytopenias. One entry per CDR3 protein, without DNA, is what TCRdb gives after re-calling the multiplex PCR reads. Recorded for this sample: 2,500 to 3,000 distinct CDR3 sequences. The specimen was peripheral blood. All receptors come from a human donor with an autoimmune cytopenia, with autoimmune hepatitis or in good health (not recorded which). Both conserved end residues are part of each CDR3. The listing skips clone size in some rows; elsewhere it reads once, few, many or a size class.

j_gene | abundance | v_gene | CDR3aa
TRBJ2-3 | medium-sized | TRBV11-2 | CASTAGELTDTQYF
TRBJ2-3 | NA | TRBV7-9 | CASRLAGVTDTQYF
TRBJ2-7 | large | TRBV7-9 | CASSWTLDEQYF
TRBJ2-7 | NA | TRBV27 | CASTTGNYEQYF
TRBJ1-2 | medium-sized | TRBV5-1 | CASSLAAGTYTF
TRBJ2-1 | NA | TRBV7-6 | CASSLAGALYNEQFF
TRBJ2-2 | medium-sized | TRBV27 | CASSLIVGELFF
TRBJ1-2 | medium-sized | TRBV20-1 | CSAPPPAQAGYGYTF
TRBJ2-5 | NA | TRBV5-6 | CASSLFAEHQETQYF
TRBJ1-2 | medium-sized | TRBV10-3 | CAISVPGRSYGYTF
TRBJ2-1 | medium-sized | TRBV19 | CASSPWTSGYNEQFF
TRBJ2-1 | medium-sized | TRBV20-1 | CSARDLLVPSGEQFF
TRBJ2-7 | medium-sized | TRBV20-1 | CSARDGGWEGSEQYF
TRBJ1-2 | medium-sized | TRBV5-1 | CASSTWTGAQGYTF
TRBJ2-1 | medium-sized | TRBV29-1 | CSVGRVHNEQFF
TRBJ1-4 | NA | TRBV6-1 | CASSDLEADRGEKLFF
TRBJ2-2 | medium-sized | TRBV7-6 | CASSLVPGYAGELFF
TRBJ2-1 | medium-sized | TRBV27 | CASSLLHGGAVGNEQFF
TRBJ2-5 | medium-sized | TRBV6-5 | CASSYSGLAGETQYF
TRBJ2-7 | NA | TRBV7-9 | CVRSRKDGYRGGYEQYF
TRBJ2-5 | NA | TRBV24-1 | CATSDPGQGGTQYF
TRBJ2-7 | NA | TRBV28 | CASTGLAGGPGILEQYF
TRBJ2-3 | NA | TRBV3-1 | CASSQWRESGTQYF
TRBJ2-3 | medium-sized | TRBV28 | CASSSTPLADTQYF
TRBJ2-2 | medium-sized | TRBV7-9 | CASSPLLRDSGRAHGELFF
TRBJ1-5 | NA | TRBV18 | CASSPRQGANQPQHF
TRBJ2-7 | NA | TRBV12-3/TRBV12-4 | CASSLGVGSYEQYF
TRBJ2-1 | medium-sized | TRBV28 | CASSPRENEQFF
TRBJ1-2 | NA | TRBV12-3/TRBV12-4 | CASSPTGEMDGYTF
TRBJ1-2 | medium-sized | TRBV19 | CASSQDSGGYGYTF
TRBJ2-7 | medium-sized | TRBV19 | CASSIEVGPYEQYF
TRBJ2-6 | NA | TRBV5-6 | CASSQLGAGMGAGANVLTF
TRBJ2-5 | NA | TRBV10-3 | CAISESETSGSAETQYF
TRBJ2-1 | NA | TRBV6-4 | CASRGRQGRGQKGNEQFF
TRBJ2-3 | NA | TRBV7-2 | CASSLAPLGSGRPDTQYF
TRBJ1-1 | NA | TRBV4-2 | CASSHLTNTEAFF
TRBJ2-1 | medium-sized | TRBV19 | CASSIVPTAYNEQFF
TRBJ2-7 | NA | TRBV2 | CASLSVKNYEQYF
TRBJ2-3 | medium-sized | TRBV5-4 | CASSLTASGTDTQYF
TRBJ1-5 | medium-sized | TRBV27 | CASSPRTSPGQPQHF
TRBJ2-7 | medium-sized | TRBV20-1 | CSARFPAGGYEQYF